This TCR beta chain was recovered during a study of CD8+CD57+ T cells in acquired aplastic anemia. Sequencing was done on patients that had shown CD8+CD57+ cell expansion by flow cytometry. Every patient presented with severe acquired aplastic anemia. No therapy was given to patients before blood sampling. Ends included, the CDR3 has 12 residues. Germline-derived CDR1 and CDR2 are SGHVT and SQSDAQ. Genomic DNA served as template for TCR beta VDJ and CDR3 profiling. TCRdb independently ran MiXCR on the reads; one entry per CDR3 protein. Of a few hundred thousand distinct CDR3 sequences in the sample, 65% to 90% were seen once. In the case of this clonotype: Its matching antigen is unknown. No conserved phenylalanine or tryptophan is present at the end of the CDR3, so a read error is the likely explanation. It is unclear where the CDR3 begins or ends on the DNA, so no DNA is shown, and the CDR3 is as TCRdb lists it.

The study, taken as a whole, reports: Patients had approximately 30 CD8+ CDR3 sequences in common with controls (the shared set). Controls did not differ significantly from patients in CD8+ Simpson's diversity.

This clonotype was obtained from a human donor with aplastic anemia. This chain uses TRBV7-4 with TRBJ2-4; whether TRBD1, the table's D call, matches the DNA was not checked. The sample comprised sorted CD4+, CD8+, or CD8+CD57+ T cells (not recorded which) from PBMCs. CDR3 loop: CASGGAGRVYFN.